This entry is about one T cell receptor beta chain. Its antigen is still unknown. This sample is part of a study of neoadjuvant anti-PD-1 for oral cavity cancer. General observations from the study: After neoadjuvant nivolumab, PBMC T cell clonality was significantly higher in non-responders than responders.

The junction had 6 bases not matched to a gene; V was cut back by 2 bases and J by 8 bases. This CDR3 comprises 15 residues. From germline, CDR1 is SGHTA and CDR2 FQGNSA. The protocol was immunoSEQ multiplex PCR, while the TCRdb copy is restricted to in-frame clones and leaves out a portion. The repertoire consists of around 16,000 clones, with about 66% occurring once and the leading ten covering around 2.7%. Material: PBMCs, obtained before nivolumab (anti-PD-1) treatment. The source of this sequence is a person aged 35 to 85 with oral cavity squamous cell carcinoma. The J gene is TRBJ1-4, the V gene TRBV7-2; 9 bases are shared with TRBD1. The CDR3 loop is CASSLLGTGLEKLFF. CDR3 nucleotides: TGTGCCAGCAGCTTACTAGGGACAGGGTTGGAAAAACTGTTTTTT.